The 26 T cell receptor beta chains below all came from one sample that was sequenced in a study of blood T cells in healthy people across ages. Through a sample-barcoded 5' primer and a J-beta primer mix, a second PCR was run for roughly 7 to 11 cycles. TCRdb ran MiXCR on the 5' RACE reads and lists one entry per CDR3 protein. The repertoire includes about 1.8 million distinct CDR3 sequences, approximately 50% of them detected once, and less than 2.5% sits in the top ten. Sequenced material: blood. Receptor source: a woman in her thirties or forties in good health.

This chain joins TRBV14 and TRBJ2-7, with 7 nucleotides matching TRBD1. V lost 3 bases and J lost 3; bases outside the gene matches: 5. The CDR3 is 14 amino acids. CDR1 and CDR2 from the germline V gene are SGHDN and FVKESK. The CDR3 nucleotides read TGTGCCAGCAGCCACGGCAGGGGGAGCTACGAGCAGTACTTC. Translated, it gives CASSHGRGSYEQYF.

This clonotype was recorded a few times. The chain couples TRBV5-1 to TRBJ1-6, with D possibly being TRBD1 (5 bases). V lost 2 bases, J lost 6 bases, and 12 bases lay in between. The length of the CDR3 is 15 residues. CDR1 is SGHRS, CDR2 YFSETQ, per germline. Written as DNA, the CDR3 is TGCGCCAGCAGCTTTACCGGGACCACTAATTCACCCCTCCACTTT. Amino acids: CASSFTGTTNSPLHF.

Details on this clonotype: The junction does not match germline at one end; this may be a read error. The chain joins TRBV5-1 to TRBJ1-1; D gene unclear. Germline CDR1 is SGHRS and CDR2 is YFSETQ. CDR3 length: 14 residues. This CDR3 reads CASSRETTNTVAFF. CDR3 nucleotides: TGCGCCAGCAGTCGGGAAACTACGAACACTGTAGCTTTCTTT.

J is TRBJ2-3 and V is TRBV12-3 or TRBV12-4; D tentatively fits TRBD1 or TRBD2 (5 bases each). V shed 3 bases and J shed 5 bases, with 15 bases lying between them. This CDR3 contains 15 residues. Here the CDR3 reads CASSFVGVRLDTQYF. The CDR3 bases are TGTGCCAGCAGTTTTGTGGGGGTGAGATTAGATACGCAGTATTTT.

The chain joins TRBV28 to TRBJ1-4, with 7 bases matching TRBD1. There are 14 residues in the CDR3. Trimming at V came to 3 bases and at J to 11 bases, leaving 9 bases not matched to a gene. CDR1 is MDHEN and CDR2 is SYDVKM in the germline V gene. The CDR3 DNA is TGTGCCAGCAGTTTGATCCAGGGGGTTCGGAAACTGTTTTTT. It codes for CASSLIQGVRKLFF.

CDR3 coding DNA: TGTGCCAGCTCCCCCGGGCGAGAGCCTGGGGCCAACGTCCTGACTTTC. This translates into CASSPGREPGANVLTF. The chain joins TRBV6-5 to TRBJ2-6; no definite D call. The CDR3 runs 16 residues. Per the germline V gene, CDR1 is MNHEY and CDR2 is SVGAGI. Between the trimmed V and J ends, which lost 8 bases and 2 bases, there was a span of 16 bases.

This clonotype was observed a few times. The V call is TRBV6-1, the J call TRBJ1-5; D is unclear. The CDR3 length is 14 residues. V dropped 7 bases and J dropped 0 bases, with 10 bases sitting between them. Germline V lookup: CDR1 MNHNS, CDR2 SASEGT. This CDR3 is CASKGPRSNQPQHF. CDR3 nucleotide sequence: TGTGCCAGCAAGGGTCCCCGTAGCAATCAGCCCCAGCATTTT.

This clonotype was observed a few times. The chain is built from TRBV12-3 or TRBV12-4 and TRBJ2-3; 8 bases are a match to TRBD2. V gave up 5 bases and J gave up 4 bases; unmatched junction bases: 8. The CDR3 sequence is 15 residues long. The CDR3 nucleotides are TGTGCCAGCAGTCCCGGGACTAGTGGTTCAGATACGCAGTATTTT. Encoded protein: CASSPGTSGSDTQYF.

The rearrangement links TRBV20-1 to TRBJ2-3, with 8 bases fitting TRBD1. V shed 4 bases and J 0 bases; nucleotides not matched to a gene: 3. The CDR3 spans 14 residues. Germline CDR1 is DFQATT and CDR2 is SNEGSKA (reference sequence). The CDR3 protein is CSATGQGSTDTQYF. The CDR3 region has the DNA TGCAGTGCTACAGGACAGGGAAGCACAGATACGCAGTATTTT.

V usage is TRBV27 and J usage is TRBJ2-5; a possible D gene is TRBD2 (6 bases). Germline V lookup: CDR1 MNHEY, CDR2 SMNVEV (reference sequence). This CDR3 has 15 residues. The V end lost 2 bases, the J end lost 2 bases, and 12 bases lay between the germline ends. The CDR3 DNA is TGTGCCAGCAGTTTAGCGGGATATCTTCAAGAGACCCAGTACTTC. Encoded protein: CASSLAGYLQETQYF.

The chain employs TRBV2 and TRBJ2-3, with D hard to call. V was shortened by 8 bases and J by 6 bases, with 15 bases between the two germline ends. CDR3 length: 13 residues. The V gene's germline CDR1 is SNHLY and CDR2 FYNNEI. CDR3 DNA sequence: TGTGCCAGCCGACGTAAAACCACTGATACGCAGTATTTT. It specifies CASRRKTTDTQYF.

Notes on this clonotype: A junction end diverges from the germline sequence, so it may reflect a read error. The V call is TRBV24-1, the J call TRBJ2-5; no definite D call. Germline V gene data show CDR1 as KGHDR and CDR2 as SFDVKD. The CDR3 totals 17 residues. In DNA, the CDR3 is TGTGCCACCAGTGATTTGAACGGAGATAGAGGTCAAGAGACCCAGGACTTC. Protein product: CATSDLNGDRGQETQDF.

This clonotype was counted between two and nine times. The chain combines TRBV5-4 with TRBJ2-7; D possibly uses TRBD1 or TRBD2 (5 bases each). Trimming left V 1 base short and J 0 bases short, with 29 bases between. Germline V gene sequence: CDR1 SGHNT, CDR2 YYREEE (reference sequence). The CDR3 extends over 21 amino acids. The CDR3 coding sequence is TGTGCCAGCAGCTTGCAAAGGGCCCCGCCAGGGAGAAGATGGAGCTCCTACGAGCAGTACTTC. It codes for CASSLQRAPPGRRWSSYEQYF.

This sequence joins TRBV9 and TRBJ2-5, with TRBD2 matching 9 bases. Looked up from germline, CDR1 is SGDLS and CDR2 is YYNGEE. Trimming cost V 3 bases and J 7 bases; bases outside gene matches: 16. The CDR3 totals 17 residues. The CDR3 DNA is TGTGCCAGCAGCGCACGCGGGGGGGCCAAAGTTAACGGGACCCAGTACTTC. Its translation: CASSARGGAKVNGTQYF. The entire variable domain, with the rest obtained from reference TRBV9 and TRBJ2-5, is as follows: DSGVTQTPKHLITATGQRVTLRCSPRSGDLSVYWYQQSLDQGLQFLIQYYNGEERAKGNILERFSAQQFPDLHSELNLSSLELGDSALYFCASSARGGAKVNGTQYFGPGTRLLVL.

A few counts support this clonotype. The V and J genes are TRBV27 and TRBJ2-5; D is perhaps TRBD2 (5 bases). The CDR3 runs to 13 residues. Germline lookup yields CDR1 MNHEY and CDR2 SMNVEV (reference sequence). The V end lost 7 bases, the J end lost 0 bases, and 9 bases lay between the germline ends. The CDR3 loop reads CASTGLNQETQYF. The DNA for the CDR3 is TGTGCCAGCACAGGACTGAACCAAGAGACCCAGTACTTC.

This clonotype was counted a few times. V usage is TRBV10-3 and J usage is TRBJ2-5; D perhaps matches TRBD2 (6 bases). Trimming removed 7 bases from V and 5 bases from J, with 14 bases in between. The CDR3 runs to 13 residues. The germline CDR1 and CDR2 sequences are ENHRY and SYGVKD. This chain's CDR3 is CAIKMASVETQYF. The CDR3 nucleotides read TGTGCCATCAAGATGGCTAGCGTGGAGACCCAGTACTTC.

CDR3 residues: CASSQGQGSDEQFF. For the CDR3, the DNA is TGCGCCAGCAGCCAAGGGCAGGGTAGCGATGAGCAGTTCTTC. This chain connects TRBV4-1 to TRBJ2-1; D is tentatively TRBD1 or TRBD2 (5 bases each). Germline V CDR1 and CDR2: MGHRA, YSYEKL. There are 14 residues in the CDR3. Trimming took off 1 base at V and 8 bases at J, with 12 bases between the two ends.

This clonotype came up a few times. CDR3 nucleotide sequence: TGTGCCAGCCTTGGCGGACAGGGTGTACGCGGGTACTTC. Its translation: CASLGGQGVRGYF. This chain connects TRBV6-1 to TRBJ2-7; TRBD1 matches 8 bases. This CDR3 is 13 amino acids long. V lost 8 bases to trimming and J lost 12 bases; unmatched junction nucleotides: 15. Germline V CDR1 and CDR2: MNHNS, SASEGT.

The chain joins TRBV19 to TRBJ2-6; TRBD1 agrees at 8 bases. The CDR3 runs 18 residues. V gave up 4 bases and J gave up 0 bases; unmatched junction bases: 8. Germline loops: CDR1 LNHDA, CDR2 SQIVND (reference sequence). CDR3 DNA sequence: TGTGCCAGTAGTACCCCGTGGGGACAGGTCTCTGGGGCCAACGTCCTGACTTTC. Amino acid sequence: CASSTPWGQVSGANVLTF.

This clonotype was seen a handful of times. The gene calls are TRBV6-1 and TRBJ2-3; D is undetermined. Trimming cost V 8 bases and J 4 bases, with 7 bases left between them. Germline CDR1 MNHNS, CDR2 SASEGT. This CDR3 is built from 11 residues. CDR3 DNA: TGTGCCAGCGCTACCTCAGATACGCAGTATTTT. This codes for CASATSDTQYF.

CDR3 DNA: TGCGCCAGCAGCCAAGTAGCGAGGGGGTCAGGTGAGCAGTTCTTC. The encoded protein is CASSQVARGSGEQFF. This sequence joins TRBV4-3 and TRBJ2-1, with D tentatively TRBD1 (6 bases). V was shortened by 1 base and J by 9 bases, with 16 bases between the two germline ends. CDR3 length: 15 amino acids. The germline V gene encodes CDR1 LGHNA and CDR2 YSLEER.

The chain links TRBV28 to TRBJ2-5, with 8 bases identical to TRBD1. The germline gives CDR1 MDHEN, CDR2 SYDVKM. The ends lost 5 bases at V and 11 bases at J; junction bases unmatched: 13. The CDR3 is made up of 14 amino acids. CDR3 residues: CASSPPGQGKKQYF. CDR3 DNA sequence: TGTGCCAGCAGTCCGCCTGGACAGGGCAAAAAGCAGTACTTC.

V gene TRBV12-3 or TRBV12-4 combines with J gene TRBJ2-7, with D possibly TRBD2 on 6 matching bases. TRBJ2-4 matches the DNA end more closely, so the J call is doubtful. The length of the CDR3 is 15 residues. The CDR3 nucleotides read TGTGCCAGCAGTTTCGAGTCGGGACTTTCAAACATTCAGTACTTC. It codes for CASSFESGLSNIQYF.

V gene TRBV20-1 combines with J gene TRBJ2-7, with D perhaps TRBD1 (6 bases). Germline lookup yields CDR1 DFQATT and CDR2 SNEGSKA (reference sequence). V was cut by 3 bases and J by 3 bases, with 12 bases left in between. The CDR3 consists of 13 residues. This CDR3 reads CSARTGLGYEQYF. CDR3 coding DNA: TGCAGTGCTAGGACAGGACTGGGCTACGAGCAGTACTTC.

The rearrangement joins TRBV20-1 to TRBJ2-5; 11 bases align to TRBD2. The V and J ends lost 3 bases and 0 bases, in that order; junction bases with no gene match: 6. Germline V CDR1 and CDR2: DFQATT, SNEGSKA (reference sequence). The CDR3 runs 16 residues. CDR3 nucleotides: TGCAGTGCTAGCCTCTTACTAGCGGGGGACCAAGAGACCCAGTACTTC. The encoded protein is CSASLLLAGDQETQYF.

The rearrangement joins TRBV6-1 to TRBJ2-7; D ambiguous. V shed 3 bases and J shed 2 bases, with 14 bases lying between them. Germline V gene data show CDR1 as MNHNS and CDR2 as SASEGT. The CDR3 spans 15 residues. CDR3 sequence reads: CASSDYPQLTYEQYF. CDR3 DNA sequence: TGTGCCAGCAGTGATTATCCGCAACTAACCTACGAGCAGTACTTC.